The clone carrying this TCR beta chain was seen a single time. This specimen belongs to a study of shared clonotypes between healthy human individuals. The V end was cut by 7 bases, the J end by 2 bases, with 3 bases between. Looked up from germline, CDR1 is ENHRY and CDR2 is SYGVKD. The CDR3 has 11 residues. The assay was immunoSEQ multiplex PCR, and TCRdb's table has in-frame clones only and misses some. The data show about 700,000 clones, about 74% seen once. V and J are TRBV10-3 and TRBJ2-1; D remains ambiguous. Sequenced input: memory CD4+ T cells sorted from blood. Subset specified: CD45RA-negative fraction. This TCR was recovered from a woman aged 25 to 39 in good health. The CDR3 DNA sequence: TGTGCCATCAAAACCTACAATGAGCAGTTCTTC. Translation: CAIKTYNEQFF.